These T cell receptor beta chains were read from a single sample in a study of cytomegalovirus exposure and HLA in healthy donors. TCRdb keeps only in-frame clones here, not all; method: immunoSEQ multiplex PCR. The table lists about 55,000 clones. Sequenced material: PBMCs. These receptors all stem from a man aged 50 to 59 in good health and CMV-seropositive. Each CDR3 is given with its conserved first and last residue. The order of the fields is V gene, D gene, J gene, CDR3 DNA, CDR3 protein. The D gene is left open where the match is weak.

V: TRBV5-6
D: .
J: TRBJ2-5
DNA: TGTGCCAGCAGCTTTGCGGGGCAGCGGTACGGAGAGACCCAGTACTTC
CDR3: CASSFAGQRYGETQYF

V: TRBV10-3
D: .
J: TRBJ1-5
DNA: TGTGCCATCAGTGAGGCGGGGTCGGGGCCCCAGCATTTT
CDR3: CAISEAGSGPQHF

V: TRBV2
D: TRBD2
J: TRBJ2-7
DNA: TGTGCCACCGGGCGGGAGTACCACGAGCAGTACTTC
CDR3: CATGREYHEQYF

V: TRBV30
D: TRBD1
J: TRBJ1-5
DNA: TGTGCCTGGAGTGCTACAGGGGTACATAGCAATCAGCCCCAGCATTTT
CDR3: CAWSATGVHSNQPQHF

V: TRBV27
D: TRBD1
J: TRBJ1-2
DNA: TGTGCCCCCGCAGACAGGGCTGGCTATGGCTACACCTTC
CDR3: CAPADRAGYGYTF

V: TRBV4-1
D: TRBD1
J: TRBJ1-6
DNA: TGCGCCAGCAGCCACCCGATCCCATCGGGACAGGGTAAAAATTCACCCCTCCACTTT
CDR3: CASSHPIPSGQGKNSPLHF

V: TRBV15
D: TRBD2
J: TRBJ2-7
DNA: TGTGCCACCAGCAGAGAGCGGGGGGCTACTTACGAGCAGTACTTC
CDR3: CATSRERGATYEQYF

V: TRBV7-2
D: TRBD1
J: TRBJ2-7
DNA: TGTGCCAGCAGCTTATACAGGGGATCAGGCGACGAGCAGTACTTC
CDR3: CASSLYRGSGDEQYF

V: TRBV5-1
D: .
J: TRBJ2-1
DNA: TGCGCCAGCAGCTTGGACGGCGGGGCCCAGGGGGATGAGCAGTTCTTC
CDR3: CASSLDGGAQGDEQFF

V: TRBV11-2
D: TRBD2
J: TRBJ2-7
DNA: TGTGCCAGCAGCTTAGCAGCGGGAGTCGGTTACGAGCAGTACTTC
CDR3: CASSLAAGVGYEQYF

V: TRBV4-1
D: .
J: TRBJ2-7
DNA: TGCGCCAGCAGCCAAGATGGCCGGGATTCGGTGCAGTACTTC
CDR3: CASSQDGRDSVQYF

V: TRBV6-5
D: TRBD1
J: TRBJ2-7
DNA: TGTGCCAGCAACCCCTCACAGGGGGTCTACGAGCAGTACTTC
CDR3: CASNPSQGVYEQYF

V: TRBV5-1
D: .
J: TRBJ2-7
DNA: TGCGCCAGCAGCTTGGAATTGGCGGGGGAGCAGTACTTC
CDR3: CASSLELAGEQYF

V: TRBV4-2
D: TRBD1
J: TRBJ1-5
DNA: TGTGCCAGCAGCCAAGATGTGGCAGGGGGGATGCAGCCCCAGCATTTT
CDR3: CASSQDVAGGMQPQHF

V: TRBV9
D: TRBD1
J: TRBJ1-2
DNA: TGTGCCAGCAGCGTCGACTCCGGGACAGGGGCCGGCGGCTACACCTTC
CDR3: CASSVDSGTGAGGYTF

V: TRBV6-5
D: .
J: TRBJ2-7
DNA: TGTGCCAGCAGTTACAGGGCGGGGATACCCTACGAGCAGTACTTC
CDR3: CASSYRAGIPYEQYF

V: TRBV4-2
D: .
J: TRBJ1-6
DNA: TGTGCCAGCAGCCAAGATCGGGGAATTAATAATTCACCCCTCCACTTT
CDR3: CASSQDRGINNSPLHF

V: TRBV28
D: TRBD1
J: TRBJ1-1
DNA: TGTGCCAGCAGTTTCCGGACAGGGGTGAACACTGAAGCTTTCTTT
CDR3: CASSFRTGVNTEAFF

V: TRBV6-5
D: TRBD1
J: TRBJ1-1
DNA: TGTGCCAGCAGTTCCCCGACAGGGCTCCATGGAGCTTTCTTT
CDR3: CASSSPTGLHGAFF

V: TRBV30
D: TRBD1
J: TRBJ2-5
DNA: TGTGCCTGGAGTGCCCAAACAGGGGGACGGGAGACCCAGTACTTC
CDR3: CAWSAQTGGRETQYF

V: TRBV4-1
D: TRBD1
J: TRBJ2-7
DNA: TGCGCCAGCAGCCCCCACGGGACAGGGGACGGACTAGTCAACGAGCAGTACTTC
CDR3: CASSPHGTGDGLVNEQYF

V: TRBV6-1
D: TRBD2
J: TRBJ2-1
DNA: TGTGCCAGCAACAGAGCGGGAGAGGTTGATGAGCAGTTCTTC
CDR3: CASNRAGEVDEQFF

V: TRBV9
D: .
J: TRBJ2-5
DNA: TGTGCCAGCAGCGTAGCGTCCGGGAGTCAAGAGACCCAGTACTTC
CDR3: CASSVASGSQETQYF

V: TRBV19
D: .
J: TRBJ1-2
DNA: TGTGCCACCTCTCCTGGTCCGAGTCTTACCCTATCCTATGGCTACACCTTC
CDR3: CATSPGPSLTLSYGYTF

V: TRBV29-1
D: TRBD1
J: TRBJ2-5
DNA: TGCAGCGTTGAAGGGACAGGGGGGCAAGAGACCCAGTACTTC
CDR3: CSVEGTGGQETQYF

V: TRBV5-1
D: .
J: TRBJ2-7
DNA: TGCGCCAGCAGCTTGGGTGGCAGGACCTACGAGCAGTACTTC
CDR3: CASSLGGRTYEQYF

V: TRBV29-1
D: TRBD2
J: TRBJ2-5
DNA: TGCAGCGGGGGCGGGAGGGCCGTAGAGACCCAGTACTTC
CDR3: CSGGGRAVETQYF

V: TRBV4-1
D: TRBD2
J: TRBJ2-5
DNA: TGCGCCAGCAGCCAAGAGGGACTAGCGGACGAGACCCAGTACTTC
CDR3: CASSQEGLADETQYF

V: TRBV28
D: TRBD1
J: TRBJ2-7
DNA: TGTGCCAGCAGTTGGACCCGGACAGGGGGCCATGGGATCCACGAGCAGTACTTC
CDR3: CASSWTRTGGHGIHEQYF

V: TRBV6-5
D: TRBD1
J: TRBJ2-1
DNA: TGTGCCAGCAGCCCCCCAGGGGGCCGGGCCAATGAGCAGTTCTTC
CDR3: CASSPPGGRANEQFF

V: TRBV18
D: .
J: TRBJ1-1
DNA: TGTGCCAGCTCACCACTGGGGCGAGACACTGAAGCTTTCTTT
CDR3: CASSPLGRDTEAFF

V: TRBV10-3
D: TRBD2
J: TRBJ2-1
DNA: TGTGCCATCAGTGACCTAGCGGGGTACTACAATGAGCAGTTCTTC
CDR3: CAISDLAGYYNEQFF

V: TRBV5-1
D: TRBD1
J: TRBJ2-5
DNA: TGCGCCAGCAGCAGGGGACAGGATCCCAAAGAGACCCAGTACTTC
CDR3: CASSRGQDPKETQYF

V: TRBV19
D: TRBD1
J: TRBJ1-2
DNA: TGTGCGCGGACAGGGCGGTATGGCTACACCTTC
CDR3: CARTGRYGYTF

V: TRBV6-6
D: .
J: TRBJ1-5
DNA: TGTGCCAGCAGTTACCAGACGGGGGGAGGCAATCAGCCCCAGCATTTT
CDR3: CASSYQTGGGNQPQHF

V: TRBV6-5
D: TRBD2
J: TRBJ2-5
DNA: TGTGCCAGCAGTTACGTTAGCGGGAGGGCCGGAGAGACCCAGTACTTC
CDR3: CASSYVSGRAGETQYF

V: TRBV7-2
D: TRBD2
J: TRBJ2-7
DNA: TGTGCCAGCAGCGGGACTAGCGGAGGCCCCTACGAGCAGTACTTC
CDR3: CASSGTSGGPYEQYF

V: TRBV15
D: .
J: TRBJ1-5
DNA: TGTGCCACCAGCAGGGACCCAGGGCGCAATCAGCCCCAGCATTTT
CDR3: CATSRDPGRNQPQHF

V: TRBV2
D: TRBD1
J: TRBJ1-5
DNA: TGTGCCAGCAGTGTTGAGGGGGCTGGCAATCAGCCCCAGCATTTT
CDR3: CASSVEGAGNQPQHF

V: TRBV5-1
D: TRBD1
J: TRBJ2-1
DNA: TGCGCCAGCAGCCCCGGGACAGGGTATTACAATGAGCAGTTCTTC
CDR3: CASSPGTGYYNEQFF

V: TRBV5-1
D: .
J: TRBJ2-7
DNA: TGCGCCAGCAGCTTGGTTGGGGGCACCTCCTACGAGCAGTACTTC
CDR3: CASSLVGGTSYEQYF

V: TRBV28
D: .
J: TRBJ2-5
DNA: TGTGCCAGCAGCAGGGTAAAAAAGACCCAGTACTTC
CDR3: CASSRVKKTQYF

V: TRBV6-1
D: .
J: TRBJ1-2
DNA: TGTGCCAGCAGCTCCCAGGCTAACTATGGCTACACCTTC
CDR3: CASSSQANYGYTF

V: TRBV4-1
D: TRBD1
J: TRBJ1-4
DNA: TGCGCCAGCAGCCTAGACAGGGTGGGCCGAAAACTGTTTTTT
CDR3: CASSLDRVGRKLFF

V: TRBV25-1
D: TRBD1
J: TRBJ1-2
DNA: TGTGCCAGCAGTGAATCCGCCCTAGGGGGCGCTGCTAACTATGGCTACACCTTC
CDR3: CASSESALGGAANYGYTF